This TCR beta chain was retrieved from a study of control samples from healthy donors and cancer patients (dated by TCRdb to about 2020). As concerns this clone: What antigen it recognizes has not been identified. The input lacks base qualities; no much larger clone sits a single base away.

The library relied on the immunoSEQ multiplex PCR assay. TCRdb took this table from immuneACCESS and kept in-frame rearrangements with V and J called. Such tables lack part of the clones; where checked against another copy, unresolved V genes explain under half of the gap, and the rest is unexplained. This sample has under 65,000 clones in its table, and about 90% of those were observed once. Together, the top ten hold over 9.5% of the sample. V loses 3 bases of germline sequence and J loses 8 bases, and the interval between the two ends is 14 bases. The CDR3 holds 14 amino acids from the cysteine to the phenylalanine. The read is trimmed to its CDR3 DNA, 42 bases read in frame from base 1. CDR1 and CDR2 were assigned from the germline V gene as SGHRS and YFSETQ.

The specimen was PBMCs. The source of this sequence is a woman aged 55-69 years with lung cancer. The sequence links TRBV5-1 to TRBJ1-4, with TRBD1 perhaps the D gene, on 5 matching bases. The DNA sequence follows: TGCGCCAGCAGCTCCTTGGACACGAAGGAAAAACTGTTTTTT. This translates into CASSSLDTKEKLFF.